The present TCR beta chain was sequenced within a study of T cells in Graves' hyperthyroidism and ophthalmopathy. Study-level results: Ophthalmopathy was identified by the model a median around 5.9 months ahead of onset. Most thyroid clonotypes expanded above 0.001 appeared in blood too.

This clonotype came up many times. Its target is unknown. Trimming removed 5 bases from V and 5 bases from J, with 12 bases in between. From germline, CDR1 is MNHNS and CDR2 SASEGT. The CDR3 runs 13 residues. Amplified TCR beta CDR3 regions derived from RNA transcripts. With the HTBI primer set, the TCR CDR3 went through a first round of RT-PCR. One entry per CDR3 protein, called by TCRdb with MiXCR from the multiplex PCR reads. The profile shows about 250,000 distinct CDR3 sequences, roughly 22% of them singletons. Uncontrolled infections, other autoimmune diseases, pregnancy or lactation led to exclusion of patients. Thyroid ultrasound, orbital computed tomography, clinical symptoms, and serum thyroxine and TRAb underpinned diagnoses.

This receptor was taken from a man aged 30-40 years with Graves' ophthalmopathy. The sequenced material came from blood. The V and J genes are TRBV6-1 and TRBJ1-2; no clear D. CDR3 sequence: CASSRAPGYGYTF. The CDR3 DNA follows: TGTGCCAGCAGTCGGGCGCCGGGGTATGGCTACACCTTC.